This T cell receptor beta chain was found in a study of blood T cells in healthy people across ages. The study, taken as a whole, reports: Older individuals had lower TCR beta diversity per million T cells (the decline was roughly linear). Higher diversity and more naive CD4+ cells were features of long-lived donors, compared to aged donors.

The CDR3 contains 11 residues. The germline V gene encodes CDR1 DFQATT and CDR2 SNEGSKA (reference sequence). V lost 6 bases, J lost 4 bases, and 9 bases lay in between. Concerning this clonotype itself: Antigen unknown.

Through a sample-barcoded 5' primer and a J-beta primer mix, a second PCR was run for roughly 6 to 12 cycles. Every cDNA molecule bore a tag from a template-switch adaptor containing 12 random nucleotides. Using its own MiXCR run on the 5' RACE reads, TCRdb lists one record per CDR3 protein. Of fewer than 900,000 distinct CDR3 sequences detected, around 40% appear once; the ten largest clones hold roughly 20%. Samples each had at least 5.5 micrograms of total RNA extracted. The V call is TRBV20-1, the J call TRBJ1-2; D not resolved. This receptor was taken from a woman in her sixties or seventies in good health. Source material: blood. The CDR3 loop reads CSANGLYGYTF. DNA of the CDR3: TGCAGTGCCAACGGCCTCTATGGCTACACCTTC.